The source of this T cell receptor (beta chain) is a study of blood T cell repertoires in COVID-19. Source study methods: How many nucleated cells were present was estimated from reference gene primer amplification. Clones were read by immunoSEQ multiplex PCR, and TCRdb kept only the in-frame ones, dropping some. The DNA gave D and trimming, while V, J and clone size come from that table. The sample includes about 180,000 clones, about nine tenths of them seen just once. The junction had 2 bases not matched to a gene; V was cut back by 4 bases and J by 2 bases. The germline V gene has CDR1 SQVTM and CDR2 ANQGSEA. CDR3 length: 13 amino acids. Enrollees, about 18 to 89 years old, lived in fewer than 25 US areas.

Sequenced: PBMCs or T cells enriched from blood (not recorded which). This sequence was found in a woman in her late teens or twenties who had recovered from COVID-19. This chain links TRBV29-1 with TRBJ2-7; 10 positions match TRBD2. The CDR3 is CSVGTSGPYEQYF. For the CDR3, the DNA is TGCAGCGTTGGGACTAGCGGCCCCTACGAGCAGTACTTC.